This T cell receptor beta chain was sequenced during a study of blood T cell repertoires in COVID-19. Study background: Collection of acute and convalescent COVID-19 samples took place in the United States, Italy and Spain. T cells, B-cell-depleted T cells, or PBMCs supplied cDNA or gDNA.

As handled by the study authors: Nucleated cell counts were estimated from reference gene primer amplification. Clones were read by immunoSEQ multiplex PCR, and TCRdb kept only the in-frame ones, dropping some. V, J and clone size were drawn from that table, and D and trimming were deduced from the DNA. This repertoire shows approximately 130,000 clones, around three quarters found once; its top ten account for 10% to 14%. This CDR3 region has 15 residues. Germline V gene sequence: CDR1 LGHDT, CDR2 YNNKEL (reference sequence). The V segment lost 4 bases and the J segment 6 bases; nucleotides outside the gene matches: 12.

The clonotype was recovered from a human donor in a cohort sampled during active COVID-19. The sequenced sample was peripheral blood. The chain joins TRBV3-1 (or the pseudogene TRBV3-2) to TRBJ2-7; 7 positions agree with TRBD1. The CDR3 nucleotides read TGTGCCAGCAGCCCTTTAATTAAGGGGGCCAGCGAGCAGTACTTC. This encodes CASSPLIKGASEQYF.